This T cell receptor beta chain appears in the sequencing data of a study of blood T cell repertoires in COVID-19. Study background: T cells, B-cell-depleted T cells, or PBMCs supplied cDNA or gDNA.

Clinical histories supplied by participants themselves formed the basis of cohort assignment. Participants in the exposed group had met a COVID-19 case in the 2 weeks before joining the study. V lost 2 bases, J lost 6 bases, and 7 bases stayed unmatched. This CDR3 is built from 16 residues. Germline V gene data show CDR1 as SGDLS and CDR2 as YYNGEE. Per the authors' pipeline: Quantification of nucleated cells was approximated via reference gene primer amplification. TCRdb's copy holds only in-frame clones and misses some; the assay was immunoSEQ multiplex PCR. V and J calls and clone size are copied from that table; D and trimming were computed from the DNA. This table has about 230,000 clones, over 80% appearing once.

The sample comprised PBMCs or T cells enriched from blood (not recorded which). The rearrangement joins TRBV9 to TRBJ2-2, with TRBD2 identical over 10 bases. The receptor was isolated from a woman in her 30s who had been exposed to COVID-19. CDR3 residues: CASSVVLAGRAGELFF. Here the CDR3 DNA reads TGTGCCAGCAGCGTGGTACTAGCGGGGAGGGCCGGGGAGCTGTTTTTT.